Listed below are T cell receptor beta chains from one sample, sequenced in a study of blood T cell repertoires in COVID-19. Using immunoSEQ multiplex PCR, the repertoire was profiled, and TCRdb retains in-frame clones only, with some absent. Of about 34,000 clones listed, about 92% are singletons. The sample taken for sequencing was peripheral blood. The receptors shown here come from a man aged 80 or over with acute or convalescent COVID-19. Each CDR3 is given with its conserved first and last residue. The D gene is left open where the match is weak. Expanded clones get a size class; other rows say once, few or many, or leave the size out.

18,-,TRBJ2-6,TRBD1,TRBV27,CASRYGGQGGSGANVLTF,TGTGCCAGCAGATACGGAGGACAGGGGGGCTCCGGGGCCAACGTCCTGACTTTC
15,-,TRBJ1-2,TRBD1,TRBV18,CASSPATGGGYGYTF,TGTGCCAGCTCGCCGGCGACAGGGGGCGGCTATGGCTACACCTTC
13,-,TRBJ2-3,-,TRBV6-1,CASSELGTDTQYF,TGTGCCAGCAGTGAACTAGGTACAGATACGCAGTATTTT
13,-,TRBJ1-1,-,TRBV19,CASSPLPVIEAFF,TGTGCCAGTAGCCCCCTACCGGTTATTGAAGCTTTCTTT
17,-,TRBJ2-1,TRBD2,TRBV4-2,CASSQDLPSGGYNEQFF,TGTGCCAGCAGCCAGGACCTACCTAGCGGGGGTTACAATGAGCAGTTCTTC
12,-,TRBJ2-7,TRBD1,TRBV12-3/TRBV12-4,CASSLTGIEQYF,TGTGCCAGCAGCCTGACAGGGATCGAGCAGTACTTC
21,once,TRBJ1-5,TRBD1,TRBV19,CASSISIAPALQGARGQPQHF,TGTGCCAGTAGTATTTCCATCGCGCCGGCTCTTCAGGGGGCGCGGGGTCAGCCCCAGCATTTT
17,once,TRBJ1-2,TRBD1,TRBV5-4,CASSLGGQGPFNYGYTF,TGTGCCAGCAGCTTGGGGGGACAGGGGCCCTTTAACTATGGCTACACCTTC
13,few,TRBJ1-2,-,TRBV21-1,CAARTGANYGYTF,TGTGCCGCTCGGACAGGGGCAAACTATGGCTACACCTTC
15,few,TRBJ1-5,TRBD1,TRBV10-2,CASSESYRGDQPQHF,TGCGCCAGCAGTGAGTCGTACAGGGGTGACCAGCCCCAGCATTTT
14,-,TRBJ1-2,-,TRBV30,CAWRGQGSYYGYTF,TGTGCCTGGAGGGGGCAGGGGTCTTACTATGGCTACACCTTC
14,-,TRBJ1-4,TRBD1,TRBV2,CASRRDRGQLGLFF,TGTGCCAGCAGGCGGGACAGGGGGCAATTGGGACTGTTTTTT
15,-,TRBJ2-7,-,TRBV29-1,CSVEDNPTGYGEQYF,TGCAGCGTTGAAGATAACCCCACAGGGTATGGCGAGCAGTACTTC
11,-,TRBJ2-7,-,TRBV12-3/TRBV12-4,CASTLRGEQYF,TGTGCCAGCACCCTCAGGGGTGAGCAGTACTTC
15,-,TRBJ2-2,-,TRBV5-1,CASSFMGAVGGELFF,TGCGCCAGCAGCTTTATGGGGGCGGTCGGCGGGGAGCTGTTTTTT